Following are 10 T cell receptor beta chains from one sample sequenced in a study of blood T cell repertoires in COVID-19 (dated by TCRdb to between 2020 and 2021). Receptor amplification or capture employed the immunoSEQ multiplex PCR assay. The clones in this table, taken by TCRdb from immuneACCESS, are in-frame only. Not every clone is retained; where verified, under half of the shortfall comes from an unresolved V gene, and the cause of the rest is unknown. This sample gives more than 40,000 clones in total; 90% of them show up just once. Under 6.5% of the sample comes from the top ten. Sequencing input: peripheral blood. The receptors were gathered from an older man with acute or convalescent COVID-19.

The V and J genes are TRBV18 and TRBJ1-5; 11 bases are shared with TRBD1. The CDR3 sequence is 14 residues long. With 5 bases clipped from V and 7 bases from J, the junction kept 4 bases outside the gene matches. CDR1 and CDR2 from the germline V gene are KGHSH and LQKENI. The CDR3, as DNA: TGTGCCAGCTCAGGACAGGGGGCTGGGCAGCCCCAGCATTTT. The encoded protein is CASSGQGAGQPQHF.

This chain uses TRBV19 with TRBJ1-5; TRBD1 is a possible D gene (6 bases). CDR1 and CDR2 from the germline V gene are LNHDA and SQIVND (reference sequence). CDR3 length: 15 amino acids. V was pared by 5 bases and J by 2 bases, with 13 bases between. The DNA of the CDR3 is TGTGCCAGTAGTCCTGTTCGACAGGGCAATCAGCCCCAGCATTTT. Its translation is CASSPVRQGNQPQHF.

The chain is built from TRBV5-1 and TRBJ1-1; 8 bases agree with TRBD1. Germline assignment: CDR1 SGHRS and CDR2 YFSETQ. CDR3 length: 14 residues. Trimming at V came to 4 bases and at J to 4 bases, leaving 6 bases not matched to a gene. The CDR3 region has the DNA TGCGCCAGCAGCCGTGGTACAGGGGGCACTGAAGCTTTCTTT. This gives the protein CASSRGTGGTEAFF.

The chain is built from TRBV5-1 and TRBJ2-7, with a possible D match to TRBD2 (6 bases). Deletions cut 4 bases from V and 2 bases from J, with 13 bases between. The CDR3 is made up of 14 amino acids. The germline V gene encodes CDR1 SGHRS and CDR2 YFSETQ. CDR3 region: CASSPGLPAYEQYF. In DNA form, the CDR3 reads TGCGCCAGCAGCCCGGGACTTCCCGCCTACGAGCAGTACTTC.

V and J are TRBV6-5 and TRBJ2-3; 9 nucleotides match TRBD1. Germline lookup yields CDR1 MNHEY and CDR2 SVGAGI. There are 15 residues in the CDR3. Trimming took 9 bases from V and 6 from J; bases not matched to a gene: 13. Here the CDR3 DNA reads TGTGCCAGTCCTCCTTGGACAGGGGTAGCGGATACGCAGTATTTT. Its translation: CASPPWTGVADTQYF.

The chain employs TRBV27 and TRBJ1-4, with D maybe TRBD1 (5 bases). V was pared by 5 bases and J by 1 base, with 8 bases between. CDR1 is MNHEY and CDR2 is SMNVEV in the germline V gene (reference sequence). The CDR3 sequence is 14 residues long. The CDR3 loop reads CASSHRLTNEKLFF. CDR3 sequence (DNA): TGTGCCAGCAGTCACAGGTTAACTAATGAAAAACTGTTTTTT.

V usage is TRBV5-1 and J usage is TRBJ1-2; TRBD1 matches at 7 bases. Trimming removed 4 bases from V and 1 base from J; junction bases left unmatched: 4. Germline V lookup: CDR1 SGHRS, CDR2 YFSETQ. This CDR3 contains 14 residues. CDR3: CASSPQGFNYGYTF. In DNA form, the CDR3 reads TGCGCCAGCAGCCCACAGGGGTTTAACTATGGCTACACCTTC.

This rearrangement joins TRBV19 to TRBJ2-1, with 14 bases lining up with TRBD2. The CDR3 is 19 amino acids. The V segment lost 6 bases and the J segment 2 bases; nucleotides outside the gene matches: 12. Germline V gene sequence: CDR1 LNHDA, CDR2 SQIVND (reference sequence). In DNA form, the CDR3 reads TGTGCCAGTAGCCATTCGAGGACTAGCGGGGGGCGCCCCTACAATGAGCAGTTCTTC. Protein: CASSHSRTSGGRPYNEQFF.

The chain is built from TRBV19 and TRBJ1-4, with 8 nucleotides matching TRBD1. Germline V gives CDR1 LNHDA, CDR2 SQIVND (reference sequence). The CDR3 has 14 residues. The trim removed 3 bases at V and 7 bases at J, leaving 4 bases unmatched. The CDR3 is CASSMRQGIEKLFF. DNA for the CDR3: TGTGCCAGTAGTATGAGACAGGGGATTGAAAAACTGTTTTTT.

This chain links TRBV5-1 with TRBJ2-7; D perhaps matches TRBD1 (6 bases). CDR1 and CDR2 (germline): SGHRS, YFSETQ. The V gene lost 6 bases and the J gene lost 2 bases, with 12 bases spanning the gap. The CDR3 has 13 amino acids. The CDR3 region has the DNA TGCGCCAGCAAGGAGACAGGAGCCTACGAGCAGTACTTC. The encoded protein is CASKETGAYEQYF.